This T cell receptor (beta chain) was sequenced in a study of OX40 agonist ivuxolimab in advanced cancers. Clones were sequenced by immunoSEQ multiplex PCR, and TCRdb holds only the in-frame ones, with some missing. The table shows about 36,000 clones, with around 80% occurring only once. CDR3 length equals 14 residues. With 7 bases removed from V and 1 base from J, the gap between germline ends came to 13 bases. CDR1 is WSHSY, CDR2 SAAADI, per germline. This sequence was found in an adult with an advanced solid tumor such as melanoma, head and neck, liver or kidney cancer. The source was CD4+ or CD8+ T cells sorted from blood, collected in a trial of the OX40 agonist ivuxolimab. The chain recombines TRBV10-2 with TRBJ1-1, with D perhaps matching TRBD1 (5 bases). The CDR3 loop is CASKEEGRNTEAFF. CDR3 nucleotide sequence: TGCGCCAGCAAGGAAGAGGGGCGGAACACTGAAGCTTTCTTT.